Below are 5 T cell receptor beta chains sequenced from a single sample in a study of cytomegalovirus exposure and HLA in healthy donors. In the PCR, 60 Vbeta and 13 Jbeta primers were used. Produced via immunoSEQ multiplex PCR; TCRdb's table is partial and in-frame only. The profile shows approximately 190,000 clones, around 83% of them singletons. The sequenced material came from PBMCs. The receptors originated from a woman under 30 in good health and CMV-seronegative.

This sequence joins TRBV18 and TRBJ2-5; D is perhaps TRBD1 (5 bases). Deletions cut 3 bases from V and 5 bases from J, with 13 bases between. This CDR3 has 14 residues. The germline V gene encodes CDR1 KGHSH and CDR2 LQKENI. This chain's CDR3 is CASSPYSGPETQYF. In DNA form, the CDR3 reads TGTGCCAGCTCACCGTATTCAGGGCCGGAGACCCAGTACTTC.

This clone was seen more than once but under ten times. The gene calls are TRBV10-2 and TRBJ2-6, with TRBD2 matching 7 bases. V lost 4 bases to trimming and J lost 1 base; unmatched junction nucleotides: 4. Germline CDR1 is WSHSY and CDR2 is SAAADI. This CDR3 is 16 amino acids long. CDR3 DNA: TGCGCCAGCAGTGCAGCGGGAACTTCTGGGGCCAACGTCCTGACTTTC. Translating gives CASSAAGTSGANVLTF.

This clone occurred a few times. The V call is TRBV7-2, the J call TRBJ2-3; 7 nucleotides line up with TRBD2. This CDR3 is 15 amino acids long. Looked up from germline, CDR1 is SGHTA and CDR2 is FQGNSA. V dropped 4 bases and J dropped 1; count of bases not matched to a gene: 5. CDR3 region: CASSSSGVGTDTQYF. Here the CDR3 DNA reads TGTGCCAGCAGCTCCAGCGGGGTGGGCACAGATACGCAGTATTTT.

This rearrangement joins TRBV28 to TRBJ2-7; TRBD1 agrees at 9 bases. V trimming: 5 bases; J trimming: 3 bases; junction bases outside the gene matches: 8. The germline V gene has CDR1 MDHEN and CDR2 SYDVKM. The CDR3 totals 15 residues. The CDR3 loop reads CASSPPGTGNYEQYF. Written as DNA, the CDR3 is TGTGCCAGCAGTCCGCCCGGGACAGGGAACTACGAGCAGTACTTC.

The chain recombines TRBV12-1 with TRBJ2-7; TRBD2, as called in the table, went unchecked against the DNA. TRBV12-1 is termed a pseudogene. There are 19 residues in the CDR3. CDR3 amino acids: CASQGRTDSGRPQRCKQYF. The CDR3 bases are TGTGCCAGCCAGGGAAGGACCGATAGCGGGAGGCCCCAAAGGTGCAAGCAGTACTTC.